These 16 T cell receptor beta chains originate from one sample sequenced in a study of T cell changes during pregnancy in multiple sclerosis. Sequencing was performed with immunoSEQ multiplex PCR; in TCRdb, only in-frame clones are kept and a portion is missing. Among fewer than 85,000 clones listed, roughly 93% were seen once. The sequences come from peripheral blood, collected in the second trimester of pregnancy. The source is a female donor with multiple sclerosis, enrolled in a pregnancy study.

The rearrangement links TRBV19 to TRBJ1-4; D is ambiguous. Germline V lookup: CDR1 LNHDA, CDR2 SQIVND (reference sequence). The V end was cut by 3 bases, the J end by 7 bases, with 15 bases between. This CDR3 contains 15 residues. The DNA of the CDR3 is TGTGCCAGTAGTATTAGTCGAGGTGCGGGTGAAAAACTGTTTTTT. This sequence encodes CASSISRGAGEKLFF.

The chain has TRBV28 and TRBJ2-2; D might be TRBD1 (7 bases). Trimming shortened V by 10 bases and J by 5 bases, and 20 bases separated the two germline ends. The CDR3 has 15 amino acids. Germline CDR1 is MDHEN and CDR2 is SYDVKM. DNA for the CDR3: TGTGCCATCGGAAGAAGCCAGGGGGGAACCGGGGAGCTGTTTTTT. Translation gives CAIGRSQGGTGELFF.

V usage is TRBV18 and J usage is TRBJ2-1; 12 positions agree with TRBD2. Unmatched junction bases numbered 17, after V lost 2 bases and J lost 6 bases. Germline values: CDR1 KGHSH, CDR2 LQKENI. This CDR3 is 20 amino acids long. The chain's CDR3 is CASSPVTSGGLFFSGNEQFF. CDR3 DNA sequence: TGTGCCAGCTCACCAGTGACTAGCGGGGGCCTTTTTTTTTCGGGCAATGAGCAGTTCTTC.

V gene TRBV5-4 combines with J gene TRBJ1-2; D is perhaps TRBD1 (5 bases). Trimming took 0 bases from V and 8 from J, leaving 17 bases between them. The CDR3 is 15 residues long. Germline V gene lookup returns CDR1 SGHNT and CDR2 YYREEE (reference sequence). This chain's CDR3 is CASSLEDTGAWGYTF. CDR3 nucleotide sequence: TGTGCCAGCAGCTTGGAAGACACAGGCGCCTGGGGCTACACCTTC.

The rearrangement uses TRBV5-1 and TRBJ1-2; 7 bases align to TRBD1. The V gene's germline CDR1 is SGHRS and CDR2 YFSETQ. The CDR3 runs 15 residues. J lost 6 bases, V lost 1 base, and 9 bases had no gene match. The CDR3 here is CASSLTPRGGHGYTF. CDR3 bases: TGCGCCAGCAGCTTGACCCCTAGAGGGGGCCATGGCTACACCTTC.

The V gene is TRBV6-1, the J gene TRBJ2-7, with D hard to call. Germline values: CDR1 MNHNS, CDR2 SASEGT. The CDR3 covers 11 residues. Deletions cut 1 base from V and 5 bases from J, with 3 bases between. The CDR3 sequence is CASSEDNEQYF. CDR3 DNA: TGTGCCAGCAGTGAAGATAACGAGCAGTACTTC.

Concerning this clone itself: Other DNA sequences in this specimen translate into the identical CDR3. The J gene is TRBJ2-5, the V gene TRBV27, with a tentative D call TRBD2 (5 bases). Trimming removed 6 bases at V and 4 bases at J, with 9 bases between. Germline V CDR1 and CDR2: MNHEY, SMNVEV (reference sequence). The length of the CDR3 is 12 residues. DNA of the CDR3: TGTGCCAGCAGCAGCGCGGGAGAGACCCAGTACTTC. Encoded protein: CASSSAGETQYF.

V is TRBV4-1 and J is TRBJ1-2, with D possibly TRBD1 on 5 matching bases. The CDR3 has 16 amino acids. The germline CDR1 and CDR2 sequences are MGHRA and YSYEKL. V lost 0 bases, J lost 0 bases, and 11 bases lay in between. The CDR3: CASSQETALANYGYTF. The CDR3 DNA follows: TGCGCCAGCAGCCAAGAGACAGCGCTAGCTAACTATGGCTACACCTTC.

The rearrangement uses TRBV15 and TRBJ1-2, with 8 bases aligning to TRBD1. Trimming removed 5 bases from V and 6 bases from J; junction bases left unmatched: 5. CDR3 length: 13 amino acids. CDR1 LNHNV and CDR2 YYDKDF come from the germline V gene (reference sequence). The CDR3 reads CATSPDRVDGYTF. The CDR3 DNA sequence: TGTGCCACCAGCCCGGACAGGGTGGATGGCTACACCTTC.

In this sample, this clone turned up a few times. This rearrangement joins TRBV7-9 to TRBJ2-7; TRBD1 matches 9 bases. This CDR3 contains 16 residues. V shed 5 bases, J shed 4 bases, and the junction held 12 bases outside the gene matches. Germline V lookup: CDR1 SEHNR, CDR2 FQNEAQ (reference sequence). The DNA of the CDR3 is TGTGCCAGCAGCCCGAATGACAGGGGGAGAGATTACGAGCAGTACTTC. Translating it yields CASSPNDRGRDYEQYF.

This chain links TRBV13 with TRBJ2-7, with 11 positions matching TRBD1. This CDR3 is built from 14 residues. Germline V gene sequence: CDR1 PRHDT, CDR2 FYEKMQ (reference sequence). The trim removed 4 bases at V and 6 bases at J, leaving 5 bases unmatched. The DNA of the CDR3 is TGTGCCAGCAGCTCTCGGACAGGGGGCCCCGAGCAGTACTTC. Its protein product is CASSSRTGGPEQYF.

The chain is built from TRBV18 and TRBJ1-5; D perhaps matches TRBD1 (5 bases). Germline values: CDR1 KGHSH, CDR2 LQKENI. Trimming shortened V by 2 bases and J by 1 base, and 9 bases separated the two germline ends. This CDR3 comprises 15 residues. CDR3 region: CASSPGAGSNQPQHF. DNA for the CDR3: TGTGCCAGCTCACCAGGGGCCGGGAGCAATCAGCCCCAGCATTTT.

This clone appeared a single time. V is TRBV11-2 and J is TRBJ1-1; 7 nucleotides align to TRBD1. The CDR3 is 15 residues long. The germline V gene has CDR1 SGHAT and CDR2 FQNNGV. With V trimmed by 3 bases and J by 5 bases, 9 bases remained unmatched. The CDR3, as DNA: TGTGCCAGCAGCTTTTCGACAGGGACGAGAACTGAAGCTTTCTTT. This encodes CASSFSTGTRTEAFF.

The genes are TRBV27 and TRBJ1-3; 7 bases are shared with TRBD1. CDR3 length: 16 amino acids. V lost 2 bases to trimming and J lost 4 bases; unmatched junction nucleotides: 8. CDR1 is MNHEY and CDR2 is SMNVEV in the germline V gene (reference sequence). The CDR3 DNA sequence: TGTGCCAGCAGTTTAGGGGCCCCGGGACAGGGAAACACCATATATTTT. Amino acids: CASSLGAPGQGNTIYF.

The rearrangement uses TRBV27 and TRBJ1-4; D is undetermined. Germline CDR1 is MNHEY and CDR2 is SMNVEV (reference sequence). The V end lost 7 bases, the J end lost 7 bases, and 10 bases lay between the germline ends. The CDR3 consists of 12 residues. CDR3 sequence reads: CASMLVSEKLFF. The CDR3 nucleotides are TGTGCCAGCATGTTAGTGAGTGAAAAACTGTTTTTT. Variable domain in full (rest from reference TRBV27 and TRBJ1-4): EAQVTQNPRYLITVTGKKLTVTCSQNMNHEYMSWYRQDPGLGLRQIYYSMNVEVTDKGDVPEGYKVSRKEKRNFPLILESPSPNQTSLYFCASMLVSEKLFFGSGTQLSVL.

The chain joins TRBV5-6 to TRBJ2-5, with D tentatively TRBD1 (5 bases). The V end was cut by 2 bases, the J end by 9 bases, with 20 bases between. Germline V lookup: CDR1 SGHDT, CDR2 YYEEEE. The CDR3 has 15 amino acids. The CDR3, as DNA: TGTGCCAGCAGCTTCAGACAGTCCGAAGTAGGGGCCCAGTACTTC. Encoded protein: CASSFRQSEVGAQYF.